This TCR beta chain was recovered during a study of T cell changes during pregnancy in multiple sclerosis. Trimming removed 0 bases from V and 1 base from J, with 7 bases in between. The CDR3 contains 14 residues. From germline, CDR1 is SGHDT and CDR2 YYEEEE. The protocol was immunoSEQ multiplex PCR, while the TCRdb copy is restricted to in-frame clones and leaves out a portion. Of approximately 60,000 clones in the sample, roughly 94% were seen once. The rearrangement joins TRBV5-6 to TRBJ1-2; D gene unclear. Sequenced here: CD8+ T cells from peripheral blood mononuclear cells, sampled in the third trimester of pregnancy. The TCR comes from a female donor with multiple sclerosis, enrolled in a pregnancy study. CDR3 nucleotide sequence: TGTGCCAGCAGCTTGGCTGGCAGTAACTATGGCTACACCTTC. As protein: CASSLAGSNYGYTF.